This TCR beta chain was documented in a study of T cells after yellow fever vaccination. About the research overall: Fractions of limited cellularity were prepared by means of SMART-Seq v4 Ultra Low Input. Study results and caveats: Post-booster repertoires contained most primary-vaccination clones again (around 96% CD4, roughly 90% CD8).

TCRdb recomputed calls from the 5' RACE reads with MiXCR, one row per CDR3 protein. The sample yields 250,000 or so distinct CDR3 sequences, 6.9% seen once. Trimming took 5 bases from V and 4 from J; bases not matched to a gene: 11. The CDR3 covers 19 residues. Germline assignment: CDR1 SGHTA and CDR2 FQGNSA. As to this clonotype: Its antigen is unidentified.

V usage is TRBV7-2 and J usage is TRBJ2-2; 15 nucleotides line up with TRBD2. The sample consisted of CD4+ T cells sorted from PBMCs, taken 15 days after the yellow fever booster vaccination. The sequence derives from a man younger than 40 who received the YFV17D yellow fever vaccine. CDR3: CASSPGTSGRIGGTGELFF. For the CDR3, the DNA is TGTGCCAGCAGCCCCGGGACTAGCGGGAGGATTGGGGGCACCGGGGAGCTGTTTTTT.